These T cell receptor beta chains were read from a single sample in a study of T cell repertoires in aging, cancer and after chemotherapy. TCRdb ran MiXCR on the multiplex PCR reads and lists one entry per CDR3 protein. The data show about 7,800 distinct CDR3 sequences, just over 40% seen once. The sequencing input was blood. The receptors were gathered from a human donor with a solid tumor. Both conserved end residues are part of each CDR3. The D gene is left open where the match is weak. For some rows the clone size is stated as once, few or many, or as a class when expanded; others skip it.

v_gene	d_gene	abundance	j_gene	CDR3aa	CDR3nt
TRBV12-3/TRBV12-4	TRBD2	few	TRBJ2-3	CASSFLAGGADTQYF	TGTGCCAGCAGTTTTCTAGCGGGAGGGGCAGATACGCAGTATTTT
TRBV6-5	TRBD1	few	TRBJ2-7	CASSRTGTGANEQYF	TGTGCCAGCAGCCGAACCGGGACAGGGGCAAACGAGCAGTACTTC
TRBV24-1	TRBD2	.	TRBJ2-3	CATSEAVAGGIDTQYF	TGTGCCACCAGTGAGGCGGTAGCGGGAGGTATAGATACGCAGTATTTT
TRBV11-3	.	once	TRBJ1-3	CASSSLPGNTIYF	TGTGCCAGCAGCTCCCTCCCCGGAAACACCATATATTTT
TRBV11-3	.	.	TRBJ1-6	CASSLAARLNSPLHF	TGTGCCAGCAGCTTGGCCGCTCGGCTTAATTCACCCCTCCACTTT
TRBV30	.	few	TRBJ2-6	CAWRGAGANVLTF	TGTGCCTGGAGAGGGGCTGGGGCCAACGTCCTGACTTTC
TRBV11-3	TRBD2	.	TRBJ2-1	CASSAVGGSGEQFF	TGTGCCAGCTCGGCGGTAGGCGGGAGCGGTGAGCAGTTCTTC
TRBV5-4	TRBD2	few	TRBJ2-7	CASSWTSGVTTYEQYF	TGTGCCAGCAGCTGGACTAGCGGGGTTACTACCTACGAGCAGTACTTC
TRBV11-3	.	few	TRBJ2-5	CASRRTGRRGETQYF	TGTGCCAGCAGGCGGACCGGACGGAGGGGAGAGACCCAGTACTTC
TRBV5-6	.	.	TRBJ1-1	CASSSVKNTEAFF	TGTGCCAGCAGCTCGGTAAAGAACACTGAAGCTTTCTTT
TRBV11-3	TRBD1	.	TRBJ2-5	CASSPNPGQGAETQYF	TGTGCCAGCAGCCCCAACCCCGGACAGGGGGCTGAGACCCAGTACTTC
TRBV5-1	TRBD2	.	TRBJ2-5	CASSHGLAGRSRETQYF	TGCGCCAGCAGCCACGGACTAGCGGGAAGAAGTCGGGAGACCCAGTACTTC
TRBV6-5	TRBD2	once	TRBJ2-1	CASSYSPGGGIYNEQFF	TGTGCCAGCAGTTACTCCCCGGGGGGGGGAATCTACAATGAGCAGTTCTTC
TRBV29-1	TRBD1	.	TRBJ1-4	CSVVGQDPLGKLFF	TGCAGCGTTGTGGGACAGGACCCTTTGGGAAAACTGTTTTTT
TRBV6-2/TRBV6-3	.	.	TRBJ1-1	CASRHIGAVTEAFF	TGTGCCAGCAGACACATTGGGGCGGTCACTGAAGCTTTCTTT
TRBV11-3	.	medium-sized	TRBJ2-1	CASSPRGGNSYNEQFF	TGTGCCAGCAGCCCTAGAGGTGGGAACTCCTACAATGAGCAGTTCTTC
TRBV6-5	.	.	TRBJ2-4	CASSYFRDNQNIQYF	TGTGCCAGCAGTTATTTCCGGGACAATCAAAACATTCAGTACTTC
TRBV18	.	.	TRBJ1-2	CASSPQGWNGYTF	TGTGCCAGCTCACCACAGGGATGGAATGGCTACACCTTC
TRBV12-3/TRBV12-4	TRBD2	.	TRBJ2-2	CASRPGTSGNTGELFF	TGTGCCAGCAGACCCGGGACTAGCGGTAACACCGGGGAGCTGTTTTTT
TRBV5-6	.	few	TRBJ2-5	CASSGRGGPEETQYF	TGTGCCAGCAGCGGCAGGGGGGGCCCTGAAGAGACCCAGTACTTC
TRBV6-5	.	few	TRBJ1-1	CASTYGAGAITEAFF	TGTGCCAGCACCTACGGGGCAGGGGCGATCACTGAAGCTTTCTTT
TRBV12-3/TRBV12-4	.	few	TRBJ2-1	CASSLGPFVSARNEQFF	TGTGCCAGCAGTTTAGGCCCCTTTGTGTCGGCGAGAAATGAGCAGTTCTTC
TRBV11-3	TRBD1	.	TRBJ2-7	CASSLFGQGSYEQYF	TGTGCCAGCAGCTTGTTTGGACAGGGGTCCTACGAGCAGTACTTC
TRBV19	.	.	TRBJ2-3	CASSVPGGDTQYF	TGTGCCAGTAGCGTTCCTGGAGGGGATACGCAGTATTTT